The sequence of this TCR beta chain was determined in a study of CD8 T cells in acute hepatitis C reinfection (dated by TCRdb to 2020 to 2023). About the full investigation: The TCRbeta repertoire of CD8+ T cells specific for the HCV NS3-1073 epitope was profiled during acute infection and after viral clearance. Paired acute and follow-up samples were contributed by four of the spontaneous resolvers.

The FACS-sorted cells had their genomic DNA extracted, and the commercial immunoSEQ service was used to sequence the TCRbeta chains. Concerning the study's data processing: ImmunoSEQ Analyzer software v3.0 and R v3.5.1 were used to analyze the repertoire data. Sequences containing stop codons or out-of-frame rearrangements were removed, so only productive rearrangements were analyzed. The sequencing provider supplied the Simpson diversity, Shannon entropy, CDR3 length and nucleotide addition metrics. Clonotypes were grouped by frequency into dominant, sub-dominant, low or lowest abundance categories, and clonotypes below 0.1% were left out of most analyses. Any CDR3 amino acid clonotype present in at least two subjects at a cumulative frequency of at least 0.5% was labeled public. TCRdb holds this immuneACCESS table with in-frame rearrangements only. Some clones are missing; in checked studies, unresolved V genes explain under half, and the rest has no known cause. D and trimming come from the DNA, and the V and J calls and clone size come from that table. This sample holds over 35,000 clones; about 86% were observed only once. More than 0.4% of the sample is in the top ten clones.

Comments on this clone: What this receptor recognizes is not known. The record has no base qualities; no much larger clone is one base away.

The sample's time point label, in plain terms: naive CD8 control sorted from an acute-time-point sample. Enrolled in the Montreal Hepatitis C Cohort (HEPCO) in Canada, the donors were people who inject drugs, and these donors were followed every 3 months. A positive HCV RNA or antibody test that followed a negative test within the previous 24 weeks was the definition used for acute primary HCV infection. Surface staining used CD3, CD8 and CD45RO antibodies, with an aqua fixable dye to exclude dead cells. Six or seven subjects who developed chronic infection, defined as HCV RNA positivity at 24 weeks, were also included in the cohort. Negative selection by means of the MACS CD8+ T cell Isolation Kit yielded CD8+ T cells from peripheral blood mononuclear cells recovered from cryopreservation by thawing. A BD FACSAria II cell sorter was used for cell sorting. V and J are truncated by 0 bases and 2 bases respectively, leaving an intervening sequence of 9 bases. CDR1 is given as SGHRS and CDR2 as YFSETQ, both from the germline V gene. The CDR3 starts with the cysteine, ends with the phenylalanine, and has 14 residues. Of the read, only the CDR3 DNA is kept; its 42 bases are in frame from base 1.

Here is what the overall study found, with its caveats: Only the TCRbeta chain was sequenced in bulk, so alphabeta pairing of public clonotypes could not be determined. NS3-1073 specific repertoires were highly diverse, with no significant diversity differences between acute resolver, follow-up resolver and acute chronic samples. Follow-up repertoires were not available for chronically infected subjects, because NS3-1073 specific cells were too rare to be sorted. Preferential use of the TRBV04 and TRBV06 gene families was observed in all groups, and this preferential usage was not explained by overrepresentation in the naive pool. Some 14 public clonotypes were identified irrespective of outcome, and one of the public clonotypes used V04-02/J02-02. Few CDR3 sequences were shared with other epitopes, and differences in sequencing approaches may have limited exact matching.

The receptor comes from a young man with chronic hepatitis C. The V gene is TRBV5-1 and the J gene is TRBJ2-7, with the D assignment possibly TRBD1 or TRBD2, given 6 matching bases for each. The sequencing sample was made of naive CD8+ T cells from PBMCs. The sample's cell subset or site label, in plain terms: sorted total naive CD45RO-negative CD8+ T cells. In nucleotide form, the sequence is TGCGCCAGCAGCTTGGCGGGGGCTGCCTACGAGCAGTACTTC. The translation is CASSLAGAAYEQYF. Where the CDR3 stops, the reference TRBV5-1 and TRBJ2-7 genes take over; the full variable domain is KAGVTQTPRYLIKTRGQQVTLSCSPISGHRSVSWYQQTPGQGLQFLFEYFSETQRNKGNFPGRFSGRQFSNSRSEMNVSTLELGDSALYLCASSLAGAAYEQYFGPGTRLTVT.